This T cell receptor (beta chain) was retrieved from a study of tumor-infiltrating lymphocytes in oesophageal squamous cell carcinoma. Germline V gene data show CDR1 as MDHEN and CDR2 as SYDVKM. CDR3 length equals 13 residues. V shed 5 bases and J shed 3 bases, with 7 bases lying between them. TCRdb reanalysed the PCR reads using MiXCR and keeps one entry per CDR3 protein. Here the sample spans 15,000 to 20,000 distinct CDR3 sequences, approximately 50% being singletons. The sample taken for sequencing was esophageal tumor tissue. The sequence was obtained from a male donor with esophageal squamous cell carcinoma. The chain carries TRBV28 and TRBJ2-2; the D is unclear. The CDR3 DNA reads TGTGCCAGCAGTGGCCGGTACACCGGGGAGCTGTTTTTT. The encoded protein is CASSGRYTGELFF.